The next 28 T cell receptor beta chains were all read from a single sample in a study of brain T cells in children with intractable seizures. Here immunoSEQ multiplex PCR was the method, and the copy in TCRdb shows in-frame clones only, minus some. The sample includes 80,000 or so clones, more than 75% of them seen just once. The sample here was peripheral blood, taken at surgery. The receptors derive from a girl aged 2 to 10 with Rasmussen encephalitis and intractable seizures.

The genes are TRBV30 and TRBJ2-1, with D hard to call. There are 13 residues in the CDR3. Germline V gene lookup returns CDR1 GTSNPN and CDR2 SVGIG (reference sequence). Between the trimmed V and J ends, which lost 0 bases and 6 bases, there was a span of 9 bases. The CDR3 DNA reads TGTGCCTGGAGTGTACGCCGGAGCAATGAGCAGTTCTTC. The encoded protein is CAWSVRRSNEQFF.

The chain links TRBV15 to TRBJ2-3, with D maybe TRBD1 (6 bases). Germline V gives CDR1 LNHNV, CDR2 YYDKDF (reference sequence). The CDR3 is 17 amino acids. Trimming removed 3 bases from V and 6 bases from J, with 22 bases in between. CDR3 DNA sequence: TGTGCCACCAGCAGGGCCACAGGGTCAGCGGCGCGGGATACGCAGTATTTT. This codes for CATSRATGSAARDTQYF.

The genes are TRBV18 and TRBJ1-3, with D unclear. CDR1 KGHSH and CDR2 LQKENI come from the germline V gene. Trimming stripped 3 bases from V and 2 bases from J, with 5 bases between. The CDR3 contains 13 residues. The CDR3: CASSPGPGNTIYF. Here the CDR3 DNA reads TGTGCCAGCTCACCGGGCCCTGGAAACACCATATATTTT.

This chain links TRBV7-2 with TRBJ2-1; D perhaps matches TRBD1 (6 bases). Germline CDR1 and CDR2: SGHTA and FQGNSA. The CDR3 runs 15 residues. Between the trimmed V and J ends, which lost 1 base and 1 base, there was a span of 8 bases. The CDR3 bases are TGTGCCAGCAGCTTAGACAGGGATTCCTACAATGAGCAGTTCTTC. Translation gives CASSLDRDSYNEQFF. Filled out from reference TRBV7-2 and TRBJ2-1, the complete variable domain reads GAGVSQSPSNKVTEKGKDVELRCDPISGHTALYWYRQSLGQGLEFLIYFQGNSAPDKSGLPSDRFSAERTGGSVSTLTIQRTQQEDSAVYLCASSLDRDSYNEQFFGPGTRLTVL.

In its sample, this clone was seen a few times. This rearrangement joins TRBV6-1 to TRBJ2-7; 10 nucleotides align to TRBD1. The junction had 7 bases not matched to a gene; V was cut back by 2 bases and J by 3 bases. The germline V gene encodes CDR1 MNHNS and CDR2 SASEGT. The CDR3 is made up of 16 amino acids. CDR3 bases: TGTGCCAGCAGTGAACGGTCCGGGACAGGGGTCTACGAGCAGTACTTC. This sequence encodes CASSERSGTGVYEQYF.

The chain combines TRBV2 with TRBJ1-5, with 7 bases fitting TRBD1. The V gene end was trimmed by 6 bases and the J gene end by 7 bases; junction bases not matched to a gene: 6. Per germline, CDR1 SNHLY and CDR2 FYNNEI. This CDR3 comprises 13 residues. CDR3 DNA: TGTGCCAGCAGGGAGACAGGGCCCCAGCCCCAGCATTTT. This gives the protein CASRETGPQPQHF.

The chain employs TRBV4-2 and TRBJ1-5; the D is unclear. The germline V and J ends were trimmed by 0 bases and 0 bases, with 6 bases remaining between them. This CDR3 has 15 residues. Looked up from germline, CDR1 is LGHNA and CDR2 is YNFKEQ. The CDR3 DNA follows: TGTGCCAGCAGCCAAGAGTCAGATAGCAATCAGCCCCAGCATTTT. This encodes CASSQESDSNQPQHF.

CDR3 sequence: CASGTQGFSTDTQYF. In DNA, the CDR3 is TGTGCTAGTGGTACACAGGGTTTCTCCACAGATACGCAGTATTTT. The rearrangement links TRBV12-5 to TRBJ2-3; TRBD1 is a possible D gene (6 bases). CDR1 is LGHNT, CDR2 FRNRAP, per germline. The CDR3 has 15 amino acids. Between the trimmed V and J ends, which lost 5 bases and 2 bases, there was a span of 14 bases. Supplemented by reference TRBV12-5 and TRBJ2-3, the full variable domain reads DARVTQTPRHKVTEMGQEVTMRCQPILGHNTVFWYRQTMMQGLELLAYFRNRAPLDDSGMPKDRFSAEMPDATLATLKIQPSEPRDSAVYFCASGTQGFSTDTQYFGPGTRLTVL.

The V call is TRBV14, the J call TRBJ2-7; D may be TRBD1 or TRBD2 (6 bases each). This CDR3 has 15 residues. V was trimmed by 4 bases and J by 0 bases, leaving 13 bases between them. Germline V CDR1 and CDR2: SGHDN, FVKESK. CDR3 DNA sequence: TGTGCCAGCAGCCGGGCGGGACAAGGCTCCTACGAGCAGTACTTC. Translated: CASSRAGQGSYEQYF.

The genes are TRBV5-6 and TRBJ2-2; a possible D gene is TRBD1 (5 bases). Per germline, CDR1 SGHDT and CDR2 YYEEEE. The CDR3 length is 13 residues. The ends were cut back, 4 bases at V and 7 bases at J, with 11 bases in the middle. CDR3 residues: CASSRTLGGELFF. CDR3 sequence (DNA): TGTGCCAGCAGCCGGACACTCGGCGGGGAGCTGTTTTTT.

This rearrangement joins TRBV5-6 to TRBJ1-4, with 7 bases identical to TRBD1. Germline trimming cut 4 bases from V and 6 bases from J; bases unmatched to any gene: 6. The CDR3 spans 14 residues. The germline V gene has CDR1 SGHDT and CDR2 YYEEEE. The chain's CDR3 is CASSRQGWDEKLFF. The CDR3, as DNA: TGTGCCAGCAGCCGACAGGGATGGGATGAAAAACTGTTTTTT.

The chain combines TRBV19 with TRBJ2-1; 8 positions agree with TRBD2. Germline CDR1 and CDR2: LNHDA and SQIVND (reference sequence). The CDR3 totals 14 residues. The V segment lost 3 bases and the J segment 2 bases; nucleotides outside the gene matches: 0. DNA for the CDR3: TGTGCCAGTAGTATTAGCGGGGCCTACAATGAGCAGTTCTTC. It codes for CASSISGAYNEQFF.

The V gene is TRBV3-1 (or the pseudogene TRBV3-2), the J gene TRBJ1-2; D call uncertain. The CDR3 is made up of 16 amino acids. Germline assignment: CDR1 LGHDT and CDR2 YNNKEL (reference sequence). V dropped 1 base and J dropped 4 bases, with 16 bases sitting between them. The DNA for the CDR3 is TGTGCCAGCAGCCAAGTGTCCGGTGAGGGCGGCTATGGCTACACCTTC. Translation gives CASSQVSGEGGYGYTF.

DNA for the CDR3: TGTGCCAGCAGTGAAATCCCCGGGAATACAGATACGCAGTATTTT. Translating gives CASSEIPGNTDTQYF. The gene calls are TRBV6-1 and TRBJ2-3; tentative D call: TRBD2 (5 bases). This CDR3 has 15 residues. Trimming shortened V by 2 bases and J by 3 bases, and 12 bases separated the two germline ends. In germline, CDR1 is MNHNS, CDR2 SASEGT.

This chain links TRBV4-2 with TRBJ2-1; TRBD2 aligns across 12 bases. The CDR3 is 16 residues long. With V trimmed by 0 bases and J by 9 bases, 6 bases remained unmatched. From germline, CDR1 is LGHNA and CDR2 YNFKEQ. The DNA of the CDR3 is TGTGCCAGCAGCCAAGATCTGACTAGCGGGAGTGTTGAGCAGTTCTTC. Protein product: CASSQDLTSGSVEQFF.

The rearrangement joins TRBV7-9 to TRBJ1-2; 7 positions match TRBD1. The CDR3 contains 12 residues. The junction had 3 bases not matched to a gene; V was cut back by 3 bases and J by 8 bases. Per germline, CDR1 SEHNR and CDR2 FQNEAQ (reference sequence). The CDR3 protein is CASSFDREGYTF. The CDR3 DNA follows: TGTGCCAGCAGCTTTGACAGGGAGGGCTACACCTTC.

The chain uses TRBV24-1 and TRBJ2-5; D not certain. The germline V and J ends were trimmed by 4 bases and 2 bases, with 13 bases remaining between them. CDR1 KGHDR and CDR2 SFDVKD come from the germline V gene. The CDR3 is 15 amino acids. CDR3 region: CATSDRTADQETQYF. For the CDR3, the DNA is TGTGCCACCAGTGACCGGACGGCTGATCAAGAGACCCAGTACTTC.

This chain's CDR3 is CASSEHPPPLNTEAFF. DNA for the CDR3: TGTGCCAGCAGTGAACACCCCCCCCCTCTGAACACTGAAGCTTTCTTT. The chain employs TRBV6-1 and TRBJ1-1, with D unresolved. Between the trimmed V and J ends, which lost 2 bases and 0 bases, there was a span of 13 bases. Germline V CDR1 and CDR2: MNHNS, SASEGT. CDR3 length: 16 amino acids.

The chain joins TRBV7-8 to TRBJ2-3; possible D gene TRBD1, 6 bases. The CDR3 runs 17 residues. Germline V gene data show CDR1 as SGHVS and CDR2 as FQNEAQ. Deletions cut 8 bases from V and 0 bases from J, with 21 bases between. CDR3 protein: CASSQDSRPVSTDTQYF. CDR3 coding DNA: TGTGCCAGCTCCCAGGACAGTCGTCCAGTAAGCACAGATACGCAGTATTTT. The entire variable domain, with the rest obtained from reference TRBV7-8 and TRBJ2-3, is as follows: GAGVSQSPRYKVAKRGQDVALRCDPISGHVSLFWYQQALGQGPEFLTYFQNEAQLDKSGLPSDRFFAERPEGSVSTLKIQRTQQEDSAVYLCASSQDSRPVSTDTQYFGPGTRLTVL.

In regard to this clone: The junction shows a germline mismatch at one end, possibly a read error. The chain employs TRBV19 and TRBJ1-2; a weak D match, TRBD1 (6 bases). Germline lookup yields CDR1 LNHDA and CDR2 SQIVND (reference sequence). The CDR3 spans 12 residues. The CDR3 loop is CASTGRRGGRSF. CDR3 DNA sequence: TGTGCCAGTACCGGACGGAGAGGGGGTCGCTCCTTC. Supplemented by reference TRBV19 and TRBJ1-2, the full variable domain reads DGGITQSPKYLFRKEGQNVTLSCEQNLNHDAMYWYRQDPGQGLRLIYYSQIVNDFQKGDIAEGYSVSREKKESFPLTVTSAQKNPTAFYLCASTGRRGGRSFGSGTRLTVV.

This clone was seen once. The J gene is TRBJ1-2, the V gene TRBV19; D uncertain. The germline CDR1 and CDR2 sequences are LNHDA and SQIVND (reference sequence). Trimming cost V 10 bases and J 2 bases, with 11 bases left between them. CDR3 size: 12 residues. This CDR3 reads CATLGSNYGYTF. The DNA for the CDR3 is TGTGCCACATTGGGGAGCAACTATGGCTACACCTTC. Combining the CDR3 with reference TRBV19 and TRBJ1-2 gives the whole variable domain DGGITQSPKYLFRKEGQNVTLSCEQNLNHDAMYWYRQDPGQGLRLIYYSQIVNDFQKGDIAEGYSVSREKKESFPLTVTSAQKNPTAFYLCATLGSNYGYTFGSGTRLTVV.

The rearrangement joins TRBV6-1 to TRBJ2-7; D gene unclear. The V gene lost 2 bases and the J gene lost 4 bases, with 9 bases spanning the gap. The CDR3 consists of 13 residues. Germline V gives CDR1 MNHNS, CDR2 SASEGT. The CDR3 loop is CASSEFDKYEQYF. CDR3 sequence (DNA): TGTGCCAGCAGTGAATTCGACAAGTACGAGCAGTACTTC.

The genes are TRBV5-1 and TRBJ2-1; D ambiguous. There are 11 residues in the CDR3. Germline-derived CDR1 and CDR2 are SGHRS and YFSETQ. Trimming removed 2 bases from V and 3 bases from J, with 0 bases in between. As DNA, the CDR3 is TGCGCCAGCAGCTTCTACAATGAGCAGTTCTTC. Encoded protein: CASSFYNEQFF. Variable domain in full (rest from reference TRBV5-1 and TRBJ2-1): KAGVTQTPRYLIKTRGQQVTLSCSPISGHRSVSWYQQTPGQGLQFLFEYFSETQRNKGNFPGRFSGRQFSNSRSEMNVSTLELGDSALYLCASSFYNEQFFGPGTRLTVL.

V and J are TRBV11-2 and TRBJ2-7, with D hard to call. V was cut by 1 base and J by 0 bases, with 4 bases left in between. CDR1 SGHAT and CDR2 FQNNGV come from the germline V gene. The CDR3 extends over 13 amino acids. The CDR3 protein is CASSLGTSYEQYF. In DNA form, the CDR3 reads TGTGCCAGCAGCTTAGGGACCTCCTACGAGCAGTACTTC.

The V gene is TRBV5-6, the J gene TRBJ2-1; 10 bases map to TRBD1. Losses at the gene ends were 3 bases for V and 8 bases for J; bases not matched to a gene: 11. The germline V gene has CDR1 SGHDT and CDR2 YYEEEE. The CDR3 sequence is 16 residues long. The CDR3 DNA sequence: TGTGCCAGCAGCTCCTCGGGACAGGGGCCCGGTTATGAGCAGTTCTTC. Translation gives CASSSSGQGPGYEQFF.

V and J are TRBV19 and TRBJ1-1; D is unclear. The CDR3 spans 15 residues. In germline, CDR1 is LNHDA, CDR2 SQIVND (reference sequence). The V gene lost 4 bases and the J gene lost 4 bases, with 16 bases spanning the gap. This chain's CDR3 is CASSKFAGKGTEAFF. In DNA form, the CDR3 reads TGTGCCAGTAGTAAATTCGCGGGGAAAGGCACTGAAGCTTTCTTT.

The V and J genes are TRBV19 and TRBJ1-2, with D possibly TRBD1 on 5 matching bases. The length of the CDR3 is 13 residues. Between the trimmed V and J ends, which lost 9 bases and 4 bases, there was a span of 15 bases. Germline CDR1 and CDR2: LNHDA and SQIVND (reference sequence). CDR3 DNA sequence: TGTGCCAGCGCCTATCAGGGCCCCTATGGCTACACCTTC. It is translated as CASAYQGPYGYTF.

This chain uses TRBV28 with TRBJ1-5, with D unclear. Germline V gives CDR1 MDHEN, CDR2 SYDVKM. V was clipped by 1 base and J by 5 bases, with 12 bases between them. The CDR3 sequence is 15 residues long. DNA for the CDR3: TGTGCCAGCAGTTTATTCCAGTCAGTCTATCAGCCCCAGCATTTT. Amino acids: CASSLFQSVYQPQHF. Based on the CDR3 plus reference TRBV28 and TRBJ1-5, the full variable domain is DVKVTQSSRYLVKRTGEKVFLECVQDMDHENMFWYRQDPGLGLRLIYFSYDVKMKEKGDIPEGYSVSREKKERFSLILESASTNQTSMYLCASSLFQSVYQPQHFGDGTRLSIL.